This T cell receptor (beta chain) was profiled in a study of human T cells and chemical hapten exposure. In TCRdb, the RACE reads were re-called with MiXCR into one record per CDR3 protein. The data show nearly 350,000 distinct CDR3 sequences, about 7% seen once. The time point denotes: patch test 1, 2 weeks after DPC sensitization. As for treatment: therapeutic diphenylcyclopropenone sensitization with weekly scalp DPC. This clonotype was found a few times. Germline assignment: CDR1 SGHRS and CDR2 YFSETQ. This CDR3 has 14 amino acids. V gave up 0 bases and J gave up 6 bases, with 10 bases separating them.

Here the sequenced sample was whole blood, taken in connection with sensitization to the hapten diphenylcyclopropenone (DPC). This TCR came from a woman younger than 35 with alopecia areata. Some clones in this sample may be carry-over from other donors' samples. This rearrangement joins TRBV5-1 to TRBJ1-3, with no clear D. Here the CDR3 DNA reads TGCGCCAGCAGCTTGGTTTATGGAGAAAACACCATATATTTT. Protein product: CASSLVYGENTIYF.